This TCR beta chain comes out of a study of shared clonotypes between healthy human individuals. General study findings and limits: Compared with memory subsets, naive subsets generally had larger estimated richness.

The study ran the assay at deep level. Sequencing used immunoSEQ multiplex PCR; TCRdb keeps in-frame clones, though not all of them. The sample holds over 2 million clones, just under 95% seen once. Trimming took off 0 bases at V and 4 bases at J, with 11 bases between the two ends. Germline lookup yields CDR1 SGDLS and CDR2 YYNGEE. The CDR3 is 15 amino acids. CD45RO-negative CD8 cells positively selected for CCR7 made up the naive population, which excluded terminally differentiated effector memory CD45RA+ cells. About this clone itself: Its antigen is not identified.

The sequenced sample consisted of naive CD8+ T cells sorted from blood. The source is a man aged 18 to 30 in good health. The genes are TRBV9 and TRBJ2-1; D is tentatively TRBD1 or TRBD2 (5 bases each). For the CDR3, the DNA is TGTGCCAGCAGCGTAGGAGGGGACGCTTACAATGAGCAGTTCTTC. Amino acids: CASSVGGDAYNEQFF.